This TCR beta chain was found in a study of blood T cell repertoires in COVID-19. On the study more broadly: Sites in the United States, Italy and Spain provided acute and convalescent COVID-19 samples. T cells, B-cell-depleted T cells, or PBMCs provided the cDNA or gDNA that served as material.

The CDR3 runs 13 residues. Looked up from germline, CDR1 is LNHDA and CDR2 is SQIVND (reference sequence). V lost 5 bases, J lost 3 bases, and 11 bases lay in between. As originally analysed: Reference gene primers were amplified, and this amplification served to estimate nucleated cell counts. TCRdb's copy holds only in-frame clones and misses some; the assay was immunoSEQ multiplex PCR. V and J calls and clone size are given by that table; D and trimming were obtained from the DNA. In the table there are 200,000 to 300,000 clones, 88% of which are singletons. This clonotype was sampled from a woman in her thirties with acute or convalescent COVID-19. This sequence joins TRBV19 and TRBJ2-7; D is possibly TRBD2 (6 bases). The sequencing sample was made of peripheral blood. CDR3 region: CASSAEGGYEQYF. The DNA for the CDR3 is TGTGCCAGTAGTGCAGAGGGAGGCTACGAGCAGTACTTC.